The next 29 T cell receptor beta chains were all read from a single sample in a study of identical twins. TCRdb reanalysed the 5' RACE reads using MiXCR and keeps one entry per CDR3 protein. Among around 230,000 distinct CDR3 sequences, approximately 7.1% were seen once, and the ten largest hold more than 14%. These data also featured in a second study, about T cells expressing NK-cell markers.

The sequenced sample consisted of CD8+ T cells sorted from blood. The receptor set was obtained from a woman aged 18-29 years in good health.

V and J are TRBV11-2 and TRBJ2-5, with 7 bases fitting TRBD2. Trimming cost V 5 bases and J 5 bases; bases outside gene matches: 8. CDR1 and CDR2 from the germline V gene are SGHAT and FQNNGV. The CDR3 extends over 14 amino acids. In nucleotides, the CDR3 is TGTGCCAGCAGCAGCAGCGGGGTGGGGGAGACCCAGTACTTC. This encodes CASSSSGVGETQYF.

This clonotype came up many times. The V gene is TRBV9, the J gene TRBJ2-7, with D possibly TRBD2 on 5 matching bases. Germline V gene sequence: CDR1 SGDLS, CDR2 YYNGEE. Trimming removed 3 bases from V and 0 bases from J, with 10 bases in between. The CDR3 consists of 14 residues. CDR3 DNA: TGTGCCAGCAGCGACGCGGGTAGCTCCTACGAGCAGTACTTC. Amino acids: CASSDAGSSYEQYF.

This clonotype has a handful of counts. The CDR3, as DNA: TGTGCCAGCAGCTTAAACAGGAACAATGAGCAGTTCTTC. Protein product: CASSLNRNNEQFF. This chain uses TRBV7-2 with TRBJ2-1, with D tentatively TRBD1 (5 bases). From germline, CDR1 is SGHTA and CDR2 FQGNSA. The CDR3 consists of 13 residues. Trimming removed 2 bases from V and 5 bases from J, with 7 bases in between.

The gene calls are TRBV5-4 and TRBJ1-1; possibly TRBD1 for D (6 bases). Germline V CDR1 and CDR2: SGHNT, YYREEE (reference sequence). CDR3 size: 14 residues. V dropped 4 bases and J dropped 5 bases, with 15 bases sitting between them. CDR3 nucleotides: TGTGCCAGCAGCCTTGACACAGGGTTGACTGAAGCTTTCTTT. Translating gives CASSLDTGLTEAFF.

This clonotype was seen ten or more times. The chain employs TRBV25-1 and TRBJ1-1; 7 bases fit TRBD1. Germline V gene sequence: CDR1 MGHDK, CDR2 SYGVNS. V was pared by 4 bases and J by 5 bases, with 7 bases of the junction left unmatched. The CDR3 totals 14 residues. The CDR3 is CASSVTGDWTEAFF. The CDR3 DNA reads TGTGCCAGCAGTGTCACAGGGGATTGGACTGAAGCTTTCTTT.

V usage is TRBV12-3 or TRBV12-4 and J usage is TRBJ2-7, with D unclear. Trimming took 6 bases from V and 2 from J, leaving 11 bases between them. The CDR3 is 13 residues long. The CDR3 spells CASSPWGTYEQYF. The CDR3 DNA is TGTGCCAGCAGCCCCTGGGGAACCTACGAGCAGTACTTC.

A few counts support this clonotype. The gene calls are TRBV3-1 and TRBJ2-3, with D perhaps TRBD2 (5 bases). The CDR3 totals 12 residues. The V end was cut by 6 bases, the J end by 7 bases, with 11 bases between. CDR1 is LGHDT, CDR2 YNNKEL, per germline (reference sequence). The CDR3 spells CASSPGLYTQYF. The DNA of the CDR3 is TGTGCCAGCAGTCCTGGACTGTATACGCAGTATTTT.

In this sample, this clonotype turned up a few times. The genes are TRBV11-2 and TRBJ1-1; D remains unclear. Trimming took off 1 base at V and 6 bases at J, with 9 bases between the two ends. Germline CDR1 SGHAT, CDR2 FQNNGV. The CDR3 is 13 amino acids. The CDR3 region has the DNA TGTGCCAGCAGCTTAGGTACGGGAGCTGAAGCTTTCTTT. Translated, it gives CASSLGTGAEAFF. Full variable domain (missing parts from reference TRBV11-2 and TRBJ1-1): EAGVAQSPRYKIIEKRQSVAFWCNPISGHATLYWYQQILGQGPKLLIQFQNNGVVDDSQLPKDRFSAERLKGVDSTLKIQPAKLEDSAVYLCASSLGTGAEAFFGQGTRLTVV.

This chain links TRBV2 with TRBJ2-7; the D gene is possibly TRBD2 (5 bases). This CDR3 has 16 amino acids. The ends were cut back, 7 bases at V and 3 bases at J, with 22 bases in the middle. The germline V gene has CDR1 SNHLY and CDR2 FYNNEI. DNA for the CDR3: TGTGCCAGCATCGAAGGAGACCGGACGGGAAACTACGAGCAGTACTTC. Translated, it gives CASIEGDRTGNYEQYF.

For the CDR3, the DNA is TGTGCCAGCAGCTTATCGCCGGCAGCGGCAGGGGAGCTGTTTTTT. Amino acid sequence: CASSLSPAAAGELFF. The chain links TRBV7-7 to TRBJ2-2; perhaps TRBD2 as D (5 bases). Deletions cut 2 bases from V and 8 bases from J, with 15 bases between. The CDR3 contains 15 residues. Per germline, CDR1 SSHAT and CDR2 FNYEAQ (reference sequence).

In its sample, this clonotype was seen many times. The chain joins TRBV20-1 to TRBJ2-3; D not certain. Germline loops: CDR1 DFQATT, CDR2 SNEGSKA (reference sequence). CDR3 size: 15 residues. The V and J ends lost 0 bases and 4 bases respectively, with 14 bases between them. The CDR3 region is CSARDRNTAADTQYF. DNA for the CDR3: TGCAGTGCTAGAGATAGGAATACGGCGGCAGATACGCAGTATTTT.

In this sample, this clonotype turned up a few times. The chain employs TRBV12-3 or TRBV12-4 and TRBJ1-5; D ambiguous. The CDR3 consists of 15 residues. Deletions cut 6 bases from V and 4 bases from J, with 16 bases between. This chain's CDR3 is CASSRILSPNQPQHF. CDR3 in DNA: TGTGCCAGCAGCCGCATTCTTAGCCCGAATCAGCCCCAGCATTTT.

This clonotype was observed many times. The chain combines TRBV12-3 or TRBV12-4 with TRBJ2-7; D is perhaps TRBD2 (6 bases). Trimming took off 3 bases at V and 6 bases at J, with 9 bases between the two ends. This CDR3 comprises 12 residues. The CDR3 coding sequence is TGTGCCAGCAGTTTGTTAGCGGTCGAGCAGTACTTC. Its translation: CASSLLAVEQYF.

The chain combines TRBV30 with TRBJ1-5; the D is unclear. Trimming cost V 0 bases and J 0 bases, with 3 bases left between them. Germline lookup yields CDR1 GTSNPN and CDR2 SVGIG (reference sequence). The CDR3 runs to 13 residues. Written as DNA, the CDR3 is TGTGCCTGGAGTGTACATAGCAATCAGCCCCAGCATTTT. Amino acid sequence: CAWSVHSNQPQHF. Full variable domain (missing parts from reference TRBV30 and TRBJ1-5): SQTIHQWPATLVQPVGSPLSLECTVEGTSNPNLYWYRQAAGRGLQLLFYSVGIGQISSEVPQNLSASRPQDRQFILSSKKLLLSDSGFYLCAWSVHSNQPQHFGDGTRLSIL.

This clonotype was recorded a few times. The gene calls are TRBV6-2 or TRBV6-3 and TRBJ2-1, with D possibly being TRBD1 (6 bases). The CDR3 runs to 17 residues. The V and J ends lost 0 bases and 1 base respectively, with 13 bases between them. Germline V gene sequence: CDR1 MNHEY, CDR2 SVGEGT. CDR3 amino acids: CASSYSRQATSYNEQFF. CDR3 sequence (DNA): TGTGCCAGCAGTTACTCGAGACAGGCTACTTCCTACAATGAGCAGTTCTTC.

The chain combines TRBV5-6 with TRBJ1-2; tentatively, D is TRBD1 (5 bases). The CDR3 is 12 residues long. Looked up from germline, CDR1 is SGHDT and CDR2 is YYEEEE. Trimming took 6 bases from V and 7 from J, leaving 13 bases between them. Written as DNA, the CDR3 is TGTGCCAGCACTTCAGGGCTTTCTGGCTACACCTTC. Protein product: CASTSGLSGYTF. Looking up the rest from reference TRBV5-6 and TRBJ1-2 gives the full variable domain: DAGVTQSPTHLIKTRGQQVTLRCSPKSGHDTVSWYQQALGQGPQFIFQYYEEEERQRGNFPDRFSGHQFPNYSSELNVNALLLGDSALYLCASTSGLSGYTFGSGTRLTVV.

This clonotype was seen repeatedly, ten times or more. This chain links TRBV12-3 or TRBV12-4 with TRBJ2-7; D remains ambiguous. Trimming pared 1 base from V and 6 bases from J, leaving 7 bases between. The CDR3 extends over 12 amino acids. CDR3 sequence reads: CASSLGPSEQYF. CDR3 nucleotide sequence: TGTGCCAGCAGTTTAGGCCCCTCCGAGCAGTACTTC.

V usage is TRBV12-3 or TRBV12-4 and J usage is TRBJ2-7; D ambiguous. This CDR3 has 13 residues. With 2 bases removed from V and 2 bases from J, the gap between germline ends came to 7 bases. The CDR3 here is CASSLIQPYEQYF. CDR3 nucleotide sequence: TGTGCCAGCAGTTTAATACAGCCCTACGAGCAGTACTTC.

This chain uses TRBV20-1 with TRBJ2-1; D remains unclear. Trimming took 6 bases from V and 3 from J, leaving 12 bases between them. The CDR3 totals 13 residues. In germline, CDR1 is DFQATT, CDR2 SNEGSKA (reference sequence). DNA of the CDR3: TGCAGTGCGGAAGTACTAAACTACAATGAGCAGTTCTTC. Its protein product is CSAEVLNYNEQFF.

The CDR3 nucleotides are TGTGCCAGCAGCCGGGACAGCTACGAGCAGTTCTTC. Encoded protein: CASSRDSYEQFF. The rearrangement joins TRBV6-5 to TRBJ2-1; 7 bases map to TRBD1. This CDR3 has 12 amino acids. The germline CDR1 and CDR2 sequences are MNHEY and SVGAGI. Unmatched junction bases numbered 6, after V lost 6 bases and J lost 10 bases.

In this sample, this clonotype turned up many times. J is TRBJ2-1 and V is TRBV10-3, with D possibly being TRBD1 or TRBD2 (5 bases each). Trimming stripped 2 bases from V and 7 bases from J, with 18 bases between. CDR1 ENHRY and CDR2 SYGVKD come from the germline V gene. The CDR3 loop spans 16 amino acids. The CDR3 spells CAISEALGTVPNEQFF. In DNA, the CDR3 is TGTGCCATCAGTGAGGCCTTAGGGACGGTCCCAAATGAGCAGTTCTTC.

This clonotype occurred many times. V usage is TRBV12-3 or TRBV12-4 and J usage is TRBJ2-7, with TRBD1 identical over 8 bases. This CDR3 has 15 residues. Trimming cost V 6 bases and J 1 base; bases outside gene matches: 8. CDR3 protein: CASSSHTGGSYEQYF. CDR3 bases: TGTGCCAGCAGCTCCCACACAGGGGGGTCCTACGAGCAGTACTTC.

The table lists this clonotype with many counts. The DNA of the CDR3 is TGTGCCAGCAGCCCCCTCGGGGCGCGGAATGAGCAGTTCTTC. It translates to CASSPLGARNEQFF. V and J are TRBV9 and TRBJ2-1; D tentatively reads TRBD1 or TRBD2 (5 bases each). The V end was cut by 4 bases, the J end by 7 bases, with 15 bases between. Germline CDR1 reads SGDLS; CDR2 reads YYNGEE. This CDR3 comprises 14 residues. Full variable domain (outside the CDR3, taken from reference TRBV9 and TRBJ2-1): DSGVTQTPKHLITATGQRVTLRCSPRSGDLSVYWYQQSLDQGLQFLIQYYNGEERAKGNILERFSAQQFPDLHSELNLSSLELGDSALYFCASSPLGARNEQFFGPGTRLTVL.

The chain is built from TRBV11-2 and TRBJ2-3; maybe TRBD2 (5 bases). Trimming pared 5 bases from V and 6 bases from J, leaving 9 bases between. CDR3 length: 12 residues. The germline gives CDR1 SGHAT, CDR2 FQNNGV. The DNA of the CDR3 is TGTGCCAGCAGCCCGGAGCGGGATACGCAGTATTTT. Translation: CASSPERDTQYF.

This clonotype was detected many times. This chain connects TRBV7-6 to TRBJ2-7; D ambiguous. Per germline, CDR1 SGHVS and CDR2 FNYEAQ. With 1 base removed from V and 3 bases from J, the gap between germline ends came to 7 bases. The CDR3 is made up of 13 amino acids. The CDR3 loop reads CASSLDGYYEQYF. DNA for the CDR3: TGTGCCAGCAGCTTAGACGGCTACTACGAGCAGTACTTC.

The table lists this clonotype with many counts. V and J are TRBV7-9 and TRBJ2-7; TRBD1 might be the D (5 bases). CDR1 and CDR2 from the germline V gene are SEHNR and FQNEAQ (reference sequence). This CDR3 region has 16 residues. Trimming cost V 7 bases and J 0 bases, with 19 bases left between them. In DNA, the CDR3 is TGTGCCAGCACCGGGCCGGCGCTAACAGGCTCCTACGAGCAGTACTTC. Protein product: CASTGPALTGSYEQYF.

This chain uses TRBV21-1 with TRBJ2-7; whether TRBD2, the table's D call, matches the DNA was not checked. TRBV21-1 is marked as a pseudogene. CDR3 size: 15 residues. This CDR3 reads CASSKGGGCTYEQYF. CDR3 bases: TGTGCCAGCAGCAAAGGAGGAGGGTGTACCTACGAGCAGTACTTC.

This clonotype was seen at least ten times. The V and J genes are TRBV12-3 or TRBV12-4 and TRBJ2-7; D is unresolved. V gave up 1 base and J gave up 6 bases, with 7 bases separating them. This CDR3 has 12 amino acids. The CDR3 DNA reads as TGTGCCAGCAGTTTAGGGCCTGGCGAGCAGTACTTC. Translated: CASSLGPGEQYF.

This chain connects TRBV27 to TRBJ2-7; 7 bases agree with TRBD1. V shed 8 bases and J 4 bases; nucleotides not matched to a gene: 11. The CDR3 spans 14 residues. Germline values: CDR1 MNHEY, CDR2 SMNVEV (reference sequence). Here the CDR3 DNA reads TGTGCCAGCGCCTACCCGGGACAGACATACGAGCAGTACTTC. Translated, it gives CASAYPGQTYEQYF.